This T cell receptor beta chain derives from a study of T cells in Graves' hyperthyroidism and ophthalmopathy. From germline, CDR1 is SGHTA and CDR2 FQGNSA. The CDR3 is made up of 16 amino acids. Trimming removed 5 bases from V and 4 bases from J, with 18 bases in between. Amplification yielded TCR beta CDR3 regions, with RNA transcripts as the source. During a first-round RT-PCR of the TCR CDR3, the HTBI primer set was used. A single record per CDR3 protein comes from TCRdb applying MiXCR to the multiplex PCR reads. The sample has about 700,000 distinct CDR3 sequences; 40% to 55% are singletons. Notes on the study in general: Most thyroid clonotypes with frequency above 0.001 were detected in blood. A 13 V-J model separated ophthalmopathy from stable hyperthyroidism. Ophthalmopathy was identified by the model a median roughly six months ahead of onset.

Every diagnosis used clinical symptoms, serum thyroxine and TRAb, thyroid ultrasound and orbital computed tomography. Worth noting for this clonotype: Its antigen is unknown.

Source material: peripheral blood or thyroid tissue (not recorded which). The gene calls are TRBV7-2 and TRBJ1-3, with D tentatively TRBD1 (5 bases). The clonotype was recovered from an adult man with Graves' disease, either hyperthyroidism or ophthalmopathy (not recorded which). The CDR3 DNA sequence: TGTGCCAGCAGCCACCGCGGGGCCGTGGGAGGAAACACCATATATTTT. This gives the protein CASSHRGAVGGNTIYF.